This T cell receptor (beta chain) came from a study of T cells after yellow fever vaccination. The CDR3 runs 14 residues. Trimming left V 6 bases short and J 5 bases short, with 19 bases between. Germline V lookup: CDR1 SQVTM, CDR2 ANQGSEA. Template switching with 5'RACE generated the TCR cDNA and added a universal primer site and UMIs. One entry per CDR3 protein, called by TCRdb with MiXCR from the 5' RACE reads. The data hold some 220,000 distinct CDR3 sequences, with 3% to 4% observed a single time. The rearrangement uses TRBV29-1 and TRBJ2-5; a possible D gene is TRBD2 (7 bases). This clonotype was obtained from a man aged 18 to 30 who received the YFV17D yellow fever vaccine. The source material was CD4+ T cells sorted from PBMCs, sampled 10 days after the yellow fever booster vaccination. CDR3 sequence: CSVGRGVLGETQYF. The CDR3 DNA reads TGCAGCGTGGGGAGGGGGGTCTTAGGCGAGACCCAGTACTTC.